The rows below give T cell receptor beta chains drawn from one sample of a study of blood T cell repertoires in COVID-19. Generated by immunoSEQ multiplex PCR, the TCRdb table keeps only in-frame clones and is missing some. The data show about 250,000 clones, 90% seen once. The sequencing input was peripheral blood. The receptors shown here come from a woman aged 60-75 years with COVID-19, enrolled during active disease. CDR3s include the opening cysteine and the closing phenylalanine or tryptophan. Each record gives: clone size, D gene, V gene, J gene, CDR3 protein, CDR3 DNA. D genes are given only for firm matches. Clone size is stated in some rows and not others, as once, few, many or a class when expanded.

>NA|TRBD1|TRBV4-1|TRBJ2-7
CASSREDRVEQYF
TGCGCCAGCAGCCGAGAGGACAGGGTCGAGCAGTACTTC
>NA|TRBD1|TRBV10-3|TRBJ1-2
CAISGSVAGGADGYTF
TGTGCCATCAGTGGGTCGGTGGCAGGGGGCGCAGATGGCTACACCTTC
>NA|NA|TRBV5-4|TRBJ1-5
CASSSMGQLNQPQHF
TGTGCCAGCAGCTCCATGGGGCAGCTTAATCAGCCCCAGCATTTT
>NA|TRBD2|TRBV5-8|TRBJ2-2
CASSSGTRPTGELFF
TGTGCCAGCAGCTCTGGGACTAGACCAACCGGGGAGCTGTTTTTT
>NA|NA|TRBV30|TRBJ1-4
CAWSVGHSREKLFF
TGTGCCTGGAGTGTTGGGCACTCCCGTGAAAAACTGTTTTTT
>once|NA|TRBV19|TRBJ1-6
CASRQGFNSPLHF
TGTGCCAGCAGGCAGGGTTTTAATTCACCCCTCCACTTT
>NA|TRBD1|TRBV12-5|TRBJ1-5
CASGPALGQAPSNQPQHF
TGTGCTAGTGGCCCCGCCCTGGGACAGGCCCCCTCCAATCAGCCCCAGCATTTT
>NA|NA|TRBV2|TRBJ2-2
CASSGKTAGWANTGELFF
TGTGCCAGCAGTGGGAAGACGGCGGGGTGGGCGAACACCGGGGAGCTGTTTTTT
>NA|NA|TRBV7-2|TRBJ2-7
CASSFLSTGYEQYF
TGTGCCAGCAGCTTCCTTTCGACGGGCTACGAGCAGTACTTC
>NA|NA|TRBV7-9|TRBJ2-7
CASSTGLRVSYEQYF
TGTGCCAGCAGCACAGGTCTCAGGGTGTCCTACGAGCAGTACTTC
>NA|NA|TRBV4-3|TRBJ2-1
CASSQGRGRYEQFF
TGCGCCAGCAGCCAGGGTAGAGGTCGCTATGAGCAGTTCTTC
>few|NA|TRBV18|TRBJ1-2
CASSPRQRDSYTF
TGTGCCAGCTCACCCCGACAGAGGGACAGCTACACCTTC
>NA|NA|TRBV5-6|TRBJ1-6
CASSSSRRGSNSPLHF
TGTGCCAGCAGCTCCTCGCGGAGGGGCTCTAATTCACCCCTCCACTTT
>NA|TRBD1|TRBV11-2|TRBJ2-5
CASKTSGTGASQYF
TGTGCCAGCAAGACCTCCGGGACAGGGGCGTCCCAGTACTTC
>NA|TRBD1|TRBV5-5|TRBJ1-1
CASSLRQGWSEEFF
TGTGCCAGCAGCCTTAGACAGGGGTGGTCGGAGGAATTCTTT
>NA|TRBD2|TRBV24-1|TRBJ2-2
CATSESGGGGTGELFF
TGTGCCACCAGTGAGAGCGGGGGGGGCGGCACCGGGGAGCTGTTTTTT
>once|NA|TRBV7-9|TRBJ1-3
CASSVFWSSGNTIYF
TGTGCCAGCAGCGTCTTCTGGAGCTCTGGAAACACCATATATTTT
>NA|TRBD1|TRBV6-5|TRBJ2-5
CASSYSGTGRETQYF
TGTGCCAGCAGTTACTCAGGGACAGGGAGAGAGACCCAGTACTTC
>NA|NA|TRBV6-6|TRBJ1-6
CASRGAGVRYNSPLHF
TGTGCCAGCAGGGGGGCAGGGGTAAGGTATAATTCACCCCTCCACTTT
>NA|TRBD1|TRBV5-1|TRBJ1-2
CASSPRTGQNYGYTF
TGCGCCAGCAGCCCGCGGACAGGGCAAAACTATGGCTACACCTTC